A selection of T cell receptor beta chains follows, all from one sample in a study of cytomegalovirus exposure and HLA in healthy donors. TCRdb keeps only in-frame clones here, not all; method: immunoSEQ multiplex PCR. The sample has under 200,000 clones. The sequencing sample was made of PBMCs. The receptors here all came from a man in his thirties or forties in good health and CMV-seronegative. Each CDR3 is given without its conserved first and last residue. Fields, in order: V gene, D gene, J gene, CDR3 length, CDR3 protein. The D gene is left open where the match is weak.

TRBV5-6	NA	TRBJ1-3	12	ASSSGLPGNTIY
TRBV9	TRBD1	TRBJ2-2	12	ASNEQGVQGELF
TRBV5-6	NA	TRBJ1-5	14	ASSLAGGRGNQPQH
TRBV7-2	NA	TRBJ2-7	12	ASSPYQTFYEQY
TRBV11-2	NA	TRBJ2-7	13	ASSSPDFYSYEQY
TRBV6-5	TRBD2	TRBJ2-5	13	ASSGPGGAGETQY
TRBV27	TRBD1	TRBJ1-5	14	ASSLGTGGGNQPQH
TRBV18	NA	TRBJ1-5	12	ASSPNFSNQPQH
TRBV7-9	NA	TRBJ2-3	11	ASSLAGVDTQY
TRBV5-6	NA	TRBJ2-2	12	ASSFEGGTGELF
TRBV7-9	TRBD1	TRBJ2-7	11	ASSPWTGYEQY
TRBV9	NA	TRBJ2-2	16	ASSVGSTYSTNTGELF
TRBV18	NA	TRBJ1-2	15	ASSREAVRSTNYGYT
TRBV7-9	NA	TRBJ2-3	12	ASSLEVAGISVD
TRBV27	NA	TRBJ2-7	11	ASSISGLREQY
TRBV4-2	TRBD1	TRBJ2-5	13	ASSQSRDREETQY